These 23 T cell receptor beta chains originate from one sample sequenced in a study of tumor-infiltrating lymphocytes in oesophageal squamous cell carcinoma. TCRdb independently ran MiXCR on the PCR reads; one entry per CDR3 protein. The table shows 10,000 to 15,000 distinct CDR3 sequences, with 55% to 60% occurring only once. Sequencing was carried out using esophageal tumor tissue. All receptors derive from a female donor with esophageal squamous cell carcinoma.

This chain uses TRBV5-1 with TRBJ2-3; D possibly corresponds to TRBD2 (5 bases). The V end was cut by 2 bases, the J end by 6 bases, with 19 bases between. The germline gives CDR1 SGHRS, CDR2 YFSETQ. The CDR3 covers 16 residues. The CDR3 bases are TGCGCCAGCAGCTTCGGACCCGCGGGTTTTTCCGATACGCAGTATTTT. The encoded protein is CASSFGPAGFSDTQYF.

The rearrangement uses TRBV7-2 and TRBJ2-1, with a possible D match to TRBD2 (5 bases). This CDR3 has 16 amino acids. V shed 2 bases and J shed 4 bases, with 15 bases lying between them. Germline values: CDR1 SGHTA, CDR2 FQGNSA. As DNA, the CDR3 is TGTGCCAGCAGCTTACTAGGGCACGGCGGGTACAATGAGCAGTTCTTC. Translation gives CASSLLGHGGYNEQFF.

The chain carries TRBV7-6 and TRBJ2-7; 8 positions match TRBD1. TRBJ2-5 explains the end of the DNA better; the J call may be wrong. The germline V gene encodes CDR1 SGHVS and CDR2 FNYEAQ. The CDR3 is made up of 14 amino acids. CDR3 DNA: TGTGCCAGCAGCCGACAGGGGACCGGAGAGACCCAGTACTTC. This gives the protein CASSRQGTGETQYF.

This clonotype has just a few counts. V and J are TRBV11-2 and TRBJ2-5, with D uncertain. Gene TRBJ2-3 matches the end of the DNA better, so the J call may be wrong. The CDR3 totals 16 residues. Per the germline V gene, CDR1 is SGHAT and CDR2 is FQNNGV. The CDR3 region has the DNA TGTGCCAGCAGCTTCTCCATGTCTCCGGCACAAGAGACCCAGTATTTT. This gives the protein CASSFSMSPAQETQYF.

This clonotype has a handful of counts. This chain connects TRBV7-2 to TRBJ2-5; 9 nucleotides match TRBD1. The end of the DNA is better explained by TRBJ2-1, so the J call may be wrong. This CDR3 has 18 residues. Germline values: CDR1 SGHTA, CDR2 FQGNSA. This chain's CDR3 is CASSPVPGQGWAYNEQFF. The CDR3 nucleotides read TGTGCCAGCAGCCCCGTCCCGGGACAGGGTTGGGCATACAATGAGCAGTTCTTC.

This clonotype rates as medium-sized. CDR3 DNA sequence: TGTGCCACCAGTGACATCGGGAGTCGCCAAGAGACCCAGTACTTC. As protein: CATSDIGSRQETQYF. The chain combines TRBV24-1 with TRBJ2-5; TRBD2 is a possible D gene (6 bases). This CDR3 has 15 residues. The V and J ends lost 4 bases and 1 base respectively, with 12 bases between them. Germline loops: CDR1 KGHDR, CDR2 SFDVKD.

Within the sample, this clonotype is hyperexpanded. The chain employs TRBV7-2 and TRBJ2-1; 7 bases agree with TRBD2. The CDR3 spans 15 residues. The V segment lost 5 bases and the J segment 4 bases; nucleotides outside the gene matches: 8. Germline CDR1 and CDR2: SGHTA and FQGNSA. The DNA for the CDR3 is TGTGCCAGCAGCAGCGGACTAGTTGGGTACAATGAGCAGTTCTTC. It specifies CASSSGLVGYNEQFF.

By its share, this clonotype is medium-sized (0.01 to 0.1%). CDR3 residues: CASREMGGITEAFF. The DNA for the CDR3 is TGTGCCAGCAGAGAGATGGGGGGAATCACTGAAGCTTTCTTT. J is TRBJ1-1 and V is TRBV7-9; possible D gene TRBD1, 5 bases. Trimming pared 6 bases from V and 4 bases from J, leaving 15 bases between. Germline CDR1 reads SEHNR; CDR2 reads FQNEAQ (reference sequence). The CDR3 consists of 14 residues.

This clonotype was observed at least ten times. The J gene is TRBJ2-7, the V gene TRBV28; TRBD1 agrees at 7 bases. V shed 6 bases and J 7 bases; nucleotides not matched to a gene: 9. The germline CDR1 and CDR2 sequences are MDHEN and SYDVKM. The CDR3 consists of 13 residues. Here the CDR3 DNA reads TGTGCCAGCAGGACAGGGATCTACAATGAGCAGTACTTC. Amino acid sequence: CASRTGIYNEQYF. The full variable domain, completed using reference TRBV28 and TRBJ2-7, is DVKVTQSSRYLVKRTGEKVFLECVQDMDHENMFWYRQDPGLGLRLIYFSYDVKMKEKGDIPEGYSVSREKKERFSLILESASTNQTSMYLCASRTGIYNEQYFGPGTRLTVT.

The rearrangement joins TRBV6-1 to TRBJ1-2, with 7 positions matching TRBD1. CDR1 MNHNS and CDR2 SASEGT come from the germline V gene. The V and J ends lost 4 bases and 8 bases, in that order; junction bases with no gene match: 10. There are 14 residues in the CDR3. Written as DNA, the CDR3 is TGTGCCAGCAGTGGAAGACAGGGCGGTGGCGGCTACACCTTC. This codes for CASSGRQGGGGYTF.

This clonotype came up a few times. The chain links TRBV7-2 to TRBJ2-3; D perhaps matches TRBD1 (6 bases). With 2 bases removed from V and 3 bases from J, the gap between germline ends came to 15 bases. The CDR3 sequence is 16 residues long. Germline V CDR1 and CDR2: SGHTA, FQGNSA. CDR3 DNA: TGTGCCAGCAGCTTACTCCCAGGGGTCGGTACAGATACGCAGTATTTT. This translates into CASSLLPGVGTDTQYF.

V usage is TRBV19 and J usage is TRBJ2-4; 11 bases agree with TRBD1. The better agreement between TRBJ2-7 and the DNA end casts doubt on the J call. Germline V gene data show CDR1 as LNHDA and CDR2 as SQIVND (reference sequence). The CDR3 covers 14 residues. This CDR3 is CASKRGQGAYEQYF. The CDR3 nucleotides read TGTGCCAGTAAAAGGGGACAGGGGGCCTACGAGCAGTACTTC.

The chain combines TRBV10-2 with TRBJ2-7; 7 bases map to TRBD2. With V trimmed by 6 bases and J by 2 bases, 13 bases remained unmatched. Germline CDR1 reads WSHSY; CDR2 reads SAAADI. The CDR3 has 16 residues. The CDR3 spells CASSHRIMGGTYEQYF. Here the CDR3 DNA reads TGCGCCAGCAGCCACCGGATAATGGGAGGGACCTACGAGCAGTACTTC.

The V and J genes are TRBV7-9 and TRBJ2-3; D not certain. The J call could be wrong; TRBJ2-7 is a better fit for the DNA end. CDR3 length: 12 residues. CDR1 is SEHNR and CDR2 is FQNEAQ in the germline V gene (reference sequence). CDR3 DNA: TGTGCCAGCACTCTAGGGCCCAATGAGCAGTACTTC. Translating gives CASTLGPNEQYF.

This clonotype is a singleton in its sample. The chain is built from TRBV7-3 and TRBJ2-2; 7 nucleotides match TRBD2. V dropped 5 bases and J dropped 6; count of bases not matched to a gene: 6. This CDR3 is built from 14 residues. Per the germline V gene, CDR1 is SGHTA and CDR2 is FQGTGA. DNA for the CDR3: TGTGCCAGCAGCCCGGGGACTATACCCGGGGAGCTGTTTTTT. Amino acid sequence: CASSPGTIPGELFF.

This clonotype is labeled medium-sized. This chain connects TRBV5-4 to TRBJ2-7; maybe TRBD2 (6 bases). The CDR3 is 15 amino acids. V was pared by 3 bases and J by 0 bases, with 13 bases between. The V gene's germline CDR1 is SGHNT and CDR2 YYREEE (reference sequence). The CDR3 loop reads CASSSGVATSYEQYF. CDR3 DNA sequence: TGTGCCAGCAGCTCGGGGGTGGCAACCTCCTACGAGCAGTACTTC. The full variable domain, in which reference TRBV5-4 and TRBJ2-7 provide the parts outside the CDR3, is ETGVTQSPTHLIKTRGQQVTLRCSSQSGHNTVSWYQQALGQGPQFIFQYYREEENGRGNFPPRFSGLQFPNYSSELNVNALELDDSALYLCASSSGVATSYEQYFGPGTRLTVT.

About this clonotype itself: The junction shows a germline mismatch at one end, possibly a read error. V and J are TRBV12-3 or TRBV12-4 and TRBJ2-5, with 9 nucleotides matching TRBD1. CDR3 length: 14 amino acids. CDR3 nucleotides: TGTGCCAGCAGTCGGGACAGGGTCAATTCACCCCTCCACTTC. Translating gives CASSRDRVNSPLHF.

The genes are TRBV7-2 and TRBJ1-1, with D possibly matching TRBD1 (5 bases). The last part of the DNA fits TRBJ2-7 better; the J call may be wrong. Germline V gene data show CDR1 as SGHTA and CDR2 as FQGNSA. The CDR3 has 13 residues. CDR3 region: CASSLVQVDEQYF. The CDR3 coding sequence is TGTGCCAGCAGCTTAGTACAGGTTGACGAGCAGTACTTC.

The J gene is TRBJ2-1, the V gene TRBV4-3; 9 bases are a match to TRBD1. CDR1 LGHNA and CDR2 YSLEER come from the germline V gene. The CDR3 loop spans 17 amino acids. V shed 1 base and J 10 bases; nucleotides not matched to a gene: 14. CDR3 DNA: TGCGCCAGCAGCCAAGGATACCGGGACAGGGTTACCTACGAGCAGTTCTTC. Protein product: CASSQGYRDRVTYEQFF.

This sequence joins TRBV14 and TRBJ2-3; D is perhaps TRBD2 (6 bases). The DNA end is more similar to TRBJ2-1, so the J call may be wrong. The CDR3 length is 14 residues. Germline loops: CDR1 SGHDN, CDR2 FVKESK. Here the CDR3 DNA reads TGTGCCAGCAGCCCCTTCTCAGCCGGGAGTGAGCAGTTCTTC. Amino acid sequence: CASSPFSAGSEQFF.

CDR3 region: CASSLVLGEETQYF. The CDR3 DNA reads as TGTGCCAGCAGCTTAGTTCTGGGGGAAGAGACCCAGTACTTC. This chain connects TRBV7-8 to TRBJ2-5; possibly TRBD1 or TRBD2 for D (5 bases each). V shed 1 base and J shed 3 bases, with 9 bases lying between them. The CDR3 is 14 residues long. The germline V gene has CDR1 SGHVS and CDR2 FQNEAQ.

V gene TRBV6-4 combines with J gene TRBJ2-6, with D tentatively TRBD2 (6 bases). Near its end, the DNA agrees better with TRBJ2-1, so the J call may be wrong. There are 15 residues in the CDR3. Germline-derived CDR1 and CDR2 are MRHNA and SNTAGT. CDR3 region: CASSDSLAEVDEQFF. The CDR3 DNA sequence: TGTGCCAGCAGTGACTCACTAGCTGAGGTCGATGAGCAGTTCTTC.

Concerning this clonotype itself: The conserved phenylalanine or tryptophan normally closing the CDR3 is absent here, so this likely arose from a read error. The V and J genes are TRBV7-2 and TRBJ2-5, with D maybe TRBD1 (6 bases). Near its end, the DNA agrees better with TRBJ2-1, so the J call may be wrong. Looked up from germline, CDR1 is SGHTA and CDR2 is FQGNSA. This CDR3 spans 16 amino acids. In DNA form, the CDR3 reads TGTGCCAGCAGCTTAGCGGCAGGGGAGCCCTACAATGAGCAGTTCCTC. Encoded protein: CASSLAAGEPYNEQFL.